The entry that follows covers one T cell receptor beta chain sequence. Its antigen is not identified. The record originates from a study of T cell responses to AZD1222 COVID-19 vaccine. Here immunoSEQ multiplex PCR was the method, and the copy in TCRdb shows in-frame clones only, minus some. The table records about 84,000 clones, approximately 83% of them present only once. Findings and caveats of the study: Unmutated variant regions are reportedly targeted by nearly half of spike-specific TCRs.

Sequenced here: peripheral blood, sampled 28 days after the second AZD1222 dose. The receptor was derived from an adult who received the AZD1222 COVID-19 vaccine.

The CDR3 sequence is CASSSIPYEQYF. CDR3 DNA: TGTGCCAGCAGTTCTATACCCTACGAGCAGTACTTC. The gene calls are TRBV27 and TRBJ2-7; D is undetermined. V dropped 4 bases and J dropped 2 bases, with 6 bases sitting between them. Germline CDR1 reads MNHEY; CDR2 reads SMNVEV (reference sequence). CDR3 length: 12 amino acids.